The rows below give T cell receptor beta chains drawn from one sample of a study of blood T cells in healthy people across ages. TCRdb reprocessed the 5' RACE reads with MiXCR, giving one entry per CDR3 protein. The table includes 650,000 to 1,000,000 distinct CDR3 sequences, about half detected once. Sequenced: blood. The receptors here all came from an elderly man in good health. CDR3s include the opening cysteine and the closing phenylalanine or tryptophan. The D gene is left open where the match is weak. Rows give clone size only sometimes, using once, few, many, or a class for an expanded clone.

TRBD2,16,few,TRBV7-6,TRBJ2-5,TGTGCCAGCAGCTTAGCGCCTAGCGGGGGCCAAGAGACCCAGTACTTC,CASSLAPSGGQETQYF
NA,14,few,TRBV5-1,TRBJ2-7,TGCGCCAGCAGCGGAGAGACAGCCTCCTACGAGCAGTACTTC,CASSGETASYEQYF
TRBD2,15,NA,TRBV5-1,TRBJ2-5,TGCGCCAGCAGCTGGACTAGCGGGAGGGATAATGAGCAGTACTTC,CASSWTSGRDNEQYF
NA,14,NA,TRBV20-1,TRBJ1-4,TGCAGTGCTAACCAGGACGTCGGTAATGAAAAACTGTTTTTT,CSANQDVGNEKLFF
TRBD1,16,NA,TRBV6-6,TRBJ1-5,TGTGCCAGCAGGACAGGGACAGGGGGTTTCAATCAGCCCCAGCATTTT,CASRTGTGGFNQPQHF
TRBD2,17,NA,TRBV2,TRBJ2-7,TGTGCCAGCACCTCAGGACTAGCGGGAAGTGGATCCTACGAGCAGTACTTC,CASTSGLAGSGSYEQYF
NA,12,few,TRBV6-2/TRBV6-3,TRBJ2-1,TGTGCCAGCAGACCCCAATACAATGAGCAGTTCTTC,CASRPQYNEQFF
NA,15,few,TRBV6-1,TRBJ2-7,TGTGCCAGCAGTGAAGCGGGAGGGACATCCTACGAGCAGTACTTC,CASSEAGGTSYEQYF
NA,17,few,TRBV3-1,TRBJ2-5,TGTGCCAGCAGCCAAGGAGCAGGCCCGCGGTACCAAGAGACCCAGTACTTC,CASSQGAGPRYQETQYF
TRBD2,14,NA,TRBV29-1,TRBJ2-3,TGCAGCGCGGGGACTAGCGGGTTCACAGATACGCAGTATTTT,CSAGTSGFTDTQYF
NA,14,NA,TRBV2,TRBJ2-7,TGTGCCAGCAGTCGAGACAGATATGACTACGAGCAGTACTTC,CASSRDRYDYEQYF
NA,12,many,TRBV7-2,TRBJ2-4,TGTGCCAGCAGCTTATTCCCGAACATTCAGTACTTC,CASSLFPNIQYF
NA,15,NA,TRBV5-1,TRBJ1-1,TGCGCCAGCAGCTTGGGGGCAGCCACGAACACTGAAGCTTTCTTT,CASSLGAATNTEAFF
NA,15,NA,TRBV7-9,TRBJ2-3,TGTGCCAGCAGAGCGGCAGGGGCTAACACAGATACGCAGTATTTT,CASRAAGANTDTQYF
NA,13,NA,TRBV7-2,TRBJ1-2,TGTGCCAGCAGCCAAGAGGGGGTGGATGGCTACACCTTC,CASSQEGVDGYTF
NA,11,NA,TRBV5-6,TRBJ2-1,TGTGCCAGCAGCTTTGGACATGAGCAGTTCTTC,CASSFGHEQFF
NA,15,NA,TRBV6-5,TRBJ2-4,TGTGCCAGCAGTTTTTACCGGGACACAGAGTGGAAGCAGTACTTC,CASSFYRDTEWKQYF
NA,12,NA,TRBV12-3/TRBV12-4,TRBJ2-7,TGTGCCAGCAGTTTAGAGGGCTCCGAGCAGTACTTC,CASSLEGSEQYF
TRBD2,17,once,TRBV5-1,TRBJ2-3,TGCGCCAGCAGCTTGGGAGCGGGAGGGACTACCACAGATACGCAGTATTTT,CASSLGAGGTTTDTQYF
NA,14,many,TRBV6-5,TRBJ2-5,TGTGCCAGCACCTGGGACCCCCGATCGGAGACCCAGTACTTC,CASTWDPRSETQYF
NA,15,NA,TRBV28,TRBJ2-7,TGTGCCAGCAGTTCCAACAGGGTAGTGACGAATGAGCAGTACTTC,CASSSNRVVTNEQYF
NA,14,few,TRBV7-2,TRBJ1-2,TGTGCCAGCAGCCCAAGGACGGAAAACTATGGCTACACCTTC,CASSPRTENYGYTF
NA,15,NA,TRBV20-1,TRBJ2-1,TGCAGTGCTTCGATCCCGGCAGACTCCTACAATGAGCAGTTCTTC,CSASIPADSYNEQFF
NA,12,NA,TRBV29-1,TRBJ1-4,TGCAGCGCCGGGAGGGCAGATGAAAAACTGTTTTTT,CSAGRADEKLFF
NA,17,NA,TRBV24-1,TRBJ2-5,TGTGCCACCAGTGATCCAAGGTCATGGGGCGAACGAGGGACCCAGTACTTC,CATSDPRSWGERGTQYF
NA,14,few,TRBV10-3,TRBJ2-3,TGTGCCATCAGTGAAGGGCAGGACACAGATACGCAGTATTTT,CAISEGQDTDTQYF
NA,14,NA,TRBV19,TRBJ2-5,TGTGCCAGTAGTATCCGCCGGGAGCTAGGGACCCAGTACTTC,CASSIRRELGTQYF
NA,14,NA,TRBV28,TRBJ2-7,TGTGCCAGCAGGTGGGATTCTGACTACAATGAGCAGTACTTC,CASRWDSDYNEQYF
TRBD2,17,NA,TRBV7-2,TRBJ2-5,TGTGCCAGCAGCCCCGGGACTAGCGGAGGAGGGGTAGAGACCCAGTACTTC,CASSPGTSGGGVETQYF
NA,14,NA,TRBV6-4,TRBJ2-2,TGTGCCAGCAGTGACTCGACAGCAACCGGGGAGCTGTTTTTT,CASSDSTATGELFF
TRBD1,16,NA,TRBV7-2,TRBJ2-2,TGTGCCAGCAGCTCGAGGACAGGGTCGAACACCGGGGAGCTGTTTTTT,CASSSRTGSNTGELFF
TRBD2,15,few,TRBV6-2/TRBV6-3,TRBJ2-1,TGTGCCAGCAGTTATGGGACTAGCGGGATCAATGAGCAGTTCTTC,CASSYGTSGINEQFF
NA,12,NA,TRBV5-1,TRBJ2-1,TGCACCAGCAGCTTGTCCGGCAATGAGCAGTTCTTC,CTSSLSGNEQFF